This TCR beta chain was identified in a study of T cell clonotyping in hematopoietic cell transplantation. The table came from immunoSEQ multiplex PCR; TCRdb's copy has only in-frame clones and leaves some out. This sample carries around 14,000 clones, less than 80% of them seen once, and the ten largest clones take approximately 9.8%. The CDR3 is made up of 14 amino acids. Germline V lookup: CDR1 SNHLY, CDR2 FYNNEI. The V end was cut by 8 bases, the J end by 1 base, with 13 bases between. This sequence was found in a human donor who either received an allogeneic hematopoietic cell transplant for a myeloid malignancy or was a related donor (not recorded which). Some clones in this sample may be carry-over from other donors' samples. Source material: PBMCs. V gene TRBV2 combines with J gene TRBJ2-3; D unclear. The CDR3, as DNA: TGTGCCAGCTCGGAACTGATCCGCACAGATACGCAGTATTTT. This codes for CASSELIRTDTQYF.